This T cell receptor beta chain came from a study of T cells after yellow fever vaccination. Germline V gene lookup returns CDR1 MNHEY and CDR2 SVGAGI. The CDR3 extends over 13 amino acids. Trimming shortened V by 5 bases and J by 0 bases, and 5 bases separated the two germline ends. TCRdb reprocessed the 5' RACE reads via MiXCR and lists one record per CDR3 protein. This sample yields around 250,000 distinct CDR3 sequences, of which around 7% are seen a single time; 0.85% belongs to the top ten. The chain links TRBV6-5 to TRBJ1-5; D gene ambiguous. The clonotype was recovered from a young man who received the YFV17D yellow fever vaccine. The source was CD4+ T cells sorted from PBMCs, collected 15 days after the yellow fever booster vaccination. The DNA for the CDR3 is TGTGCCAGCAGTCCAACTAGCAATCAGCCCCAGCATTTT. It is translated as CASSPTSNQPQHF.